This T cell receptor beta chain originates from a study of OX40 agonist ivuxolimab in advanced cancers. Study summary: Patients were treated with ivuxolimab, an agonistic anti-OX40 (CD134) antibody. With a range of roughly 20 to 80, age averaged about 58 years, and more than 75% were male.

Points from the study as a whole: On average, CD8+ T cells showed a greater number of expanded clones than CD4+. Circulating CD4+ and CD8+ T cells showed clonal expansion by week 6 at 0.1 to 3.0 mg/kg.

Concerning this clone itself: Its antigen remains unidentified.

Using immunoSEQ multiplex PCR, the repertoire was profiled, and TCRdb retains in-frame clones only, with some absent. The data contain some 60,000 clones, 91% of them singletons. This CDR3 has 13 amino acids. V gave up 2 bases and J gave up 8 bases, with 11 bases separating them. CDR1 and CDR2 (germline): SNHLY, FYNNEI. The sequencing used CD4+ or CD8+ T cells sorted from blood, collected in a trial of the OX40 agonist ivuxolimab. The sequence was collected from an adult with an advanced solid tumor such as melanoma, head and neck, liver or kidney cancer. The V call is TRBV2, the J call TRBJ2-3; D is uncertain. CDR3 in amino acids: CASSEYRPSTQYF. CDR3 sequence (DNA): TGTGCCAGCAGTGAATACCGACCCAGTACGCAGTATTTT.